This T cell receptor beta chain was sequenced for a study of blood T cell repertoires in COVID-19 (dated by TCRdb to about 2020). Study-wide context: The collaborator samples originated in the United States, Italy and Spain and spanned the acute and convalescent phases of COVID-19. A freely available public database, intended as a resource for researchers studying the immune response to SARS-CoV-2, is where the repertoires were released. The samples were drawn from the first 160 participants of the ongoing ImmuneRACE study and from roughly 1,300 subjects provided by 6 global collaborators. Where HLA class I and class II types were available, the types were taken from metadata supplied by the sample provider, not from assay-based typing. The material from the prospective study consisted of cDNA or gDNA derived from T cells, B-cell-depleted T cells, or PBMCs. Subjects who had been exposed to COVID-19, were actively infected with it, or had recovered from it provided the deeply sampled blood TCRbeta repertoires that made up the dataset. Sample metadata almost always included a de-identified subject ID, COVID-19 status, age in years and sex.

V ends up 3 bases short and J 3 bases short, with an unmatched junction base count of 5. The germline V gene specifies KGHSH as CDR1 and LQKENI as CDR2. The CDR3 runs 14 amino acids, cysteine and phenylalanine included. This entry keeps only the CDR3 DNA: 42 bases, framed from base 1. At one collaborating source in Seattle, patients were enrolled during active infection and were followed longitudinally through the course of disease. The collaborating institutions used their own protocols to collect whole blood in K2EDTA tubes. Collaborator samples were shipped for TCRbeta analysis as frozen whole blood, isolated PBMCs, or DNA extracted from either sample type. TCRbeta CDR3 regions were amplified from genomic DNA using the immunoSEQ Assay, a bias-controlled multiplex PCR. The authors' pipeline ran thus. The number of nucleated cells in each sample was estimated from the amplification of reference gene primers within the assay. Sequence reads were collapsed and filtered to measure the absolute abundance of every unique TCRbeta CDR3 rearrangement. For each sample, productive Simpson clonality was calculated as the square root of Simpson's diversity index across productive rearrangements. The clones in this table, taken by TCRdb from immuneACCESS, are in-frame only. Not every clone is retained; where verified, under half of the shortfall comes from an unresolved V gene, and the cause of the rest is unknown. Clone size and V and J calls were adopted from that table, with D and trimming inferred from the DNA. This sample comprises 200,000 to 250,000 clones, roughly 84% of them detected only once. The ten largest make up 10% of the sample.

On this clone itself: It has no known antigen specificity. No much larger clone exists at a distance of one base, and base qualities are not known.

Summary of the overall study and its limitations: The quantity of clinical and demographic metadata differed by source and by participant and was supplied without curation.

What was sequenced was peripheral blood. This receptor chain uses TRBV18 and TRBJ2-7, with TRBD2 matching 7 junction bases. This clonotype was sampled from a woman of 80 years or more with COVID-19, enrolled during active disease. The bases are TGTGCCAGCTCACCGGACCGGACTAGCTACGAGCAGTACTTC. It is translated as CASSPDRTSYEQYF.